This is a list of T cell receptor beta chains from one sample in a study of blood T cell repertoires in COVID-19. TCRdb's table, derived via immunoSEQ multiplex PCR, lists solely in-frame clones and lacks some. Seen here are about 86,000 clones, roughly 88% observed once, and the top ten hold 25% to 40%. The material sequenced was peripheral blood. The receptors here all came from a woman older than 75 with active or convalescent COVID-19. Both conserved end residues are part of each CDR3. Fields, in order: V gene, J gene, D gene, clone size, CDR3 DNA, CDR3 protein. A D gene is named only where the DNA matches it firmly. Only some rows state a clone size, as once, few, many or a class for expanded clones.

v_gene: TRBV2
j_gene: TRBJ1-2
d_gene: .
abundance: .
CDR3nt: TGTGCCAGCAGTGAATCAGTCTTAAGTCCTTATGGCTACACCTTC
CDR3aa: CASSESVLSPYGYTF

v_gene: TRBV19
j_gene: TRBJ2-2
d_gene: .
abundance: .
CDR3nt: TGTGCCAGTATACAGTCCGCCCGGTGGATCGCGAACACCGGGGAGCTGTTTTTT
CDR3aa: CASIQSARWIANTGELFF

v_gene: TRBV19
j_gene: TRBJ1-5
d_gene: TRBD1
abundance: .
CDR3nt: TGTGCCAGTAGCTTACCCCGACAGGGCGGGGCTCAGCCCCAGCATTTT
CDR3aa: CASSLPRQGGAQPQHF

v_gene: TRBV7-3
j_gene: TRBJ2-1
d_gene: TRBD2
abundance: .
CDR3nt: TGTGCCAGCAGCCCCCGGAGCGGGGCCTACAATGAGCAGTTCTTC
CDR3aa: CASSPRSGAYNEQFF

v_gene: TRBV19
j_gene: TRBJ2-1
d_gene: TRBD1
abundance: .
CDR3nt: TGTGCCAGTAGTATATTTGGGACAGGTGATTCCTACAATGAGCAGTTCTTC
CDR3aa: CASSIFGTGDSYNEQFF

v_gene: TRBV5-1
j_gene: TRBJ1-2
d_gene: .
abundance: few
CDR3nt: TGCGCCAGCAGCTTGAGCGCGTCAGGGTCGGGTGGCTACACCTTC
CDR3aa: CASSLSASGSGGYTF

v_gene: TRBV9
j_gene: TRBJ2-7
d_gene: .
abundance: few
CDR3nt: TGTGCCAGCAGCGAACACCCGCGGGACTCCTACGAGCAGTACTTC
CDR3aa: CASSEHPRDSYEQYF

v_gene: TRBV11-2
j_gene: TRBJ1-1
d_gene: .
abundance: .
CDR3nt: TGTGCCAGCAGTACAGAGGGCTTCACTGAAGCTTTCTTT
CDR3aa: CASSTEGFTEAFF

v_gene: TRBV10-3
j_gene: TRBJ1-1
d_gene: .
abundance: .
CDR3nt: TGTGCCAGCAGTCGCAGGGGCGTGAACACTGAAGCTTTCTTT
CDR3aa: CASSRRGVNTEAFF

v_gene: TRBV7-2
j_gene: TRBJ1-2
d_gene: .
abundance: once
CDR3nt: TGTGCCAGCAGCTTAGAGGCGCAGGCGGGCTATGGCTACACCTTC
CDR3aa: CASSLEAQAGYGYTF